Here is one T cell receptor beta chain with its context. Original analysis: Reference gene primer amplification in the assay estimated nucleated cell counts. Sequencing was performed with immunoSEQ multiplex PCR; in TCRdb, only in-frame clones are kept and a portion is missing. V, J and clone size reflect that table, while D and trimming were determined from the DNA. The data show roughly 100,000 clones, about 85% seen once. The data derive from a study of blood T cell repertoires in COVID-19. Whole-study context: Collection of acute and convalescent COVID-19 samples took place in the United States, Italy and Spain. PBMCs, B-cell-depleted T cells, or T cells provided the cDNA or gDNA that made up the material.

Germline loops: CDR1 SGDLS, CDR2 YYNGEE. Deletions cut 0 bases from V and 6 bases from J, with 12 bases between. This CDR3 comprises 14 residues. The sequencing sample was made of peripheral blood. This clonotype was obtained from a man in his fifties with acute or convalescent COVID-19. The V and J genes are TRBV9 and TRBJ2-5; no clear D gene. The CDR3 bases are TGTGCCAGCAGCGTAGAACTTATCACTCAGACCCAGTACTTC. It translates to CASSVELITQTQYF.